These T cell receptor beta chains were read from a single sample in a study of neoadjuvant anti-PD-1 for oral cavity cancer. Only in-frame clones appear in the TCRdb table, and some are missing; sequencing was by immunoSEQ multiplex PCR. The repertoire includes over 10,000 clones, 67% of them detected once, and approximately 3% sits in the top ten. The sample was PBMCs, taken after nivolumab (anti-PD-1) treatment. The receptors were gathered from a person aged 35-79 years with oral cavity squamous cell carcinoma. Each CDR3 is given with its conserved first and last residue. A D gene is named only where the DNA matches it firmly. A row's size may be missing; if present it is once, few, many or a size class.

size: once
V: TRBV6-5
J: TRBJ1-5
D: .
CDR3: CASRRTELSNQPQHF
DNA: TGTGCCAGCCGACGGACGGAGCTTAGCAATCAGCCCCAGCATTTT

size: .
V: TRBV7-8
J: TRBJ2-5
D: TRBD1
CDR3: CASTSGGSETQYF
DNA: TGTGCCAGCACCTCAGGGGGCAGTGAGACCCAGTACTTC

size: .
V: TRBV6-5
J: TRBJ1-5
D: .
CDR3: CASSGVGNQPQHF
DNA: TGTGCCAGCTCTGGGGTTGGCAATCAGCCCCAGCATTTT

size: .
V: TRBV6-5
J: TRBJ1-2
D: .
CDR3: CASSLTLTDYGYTF
DNA: TGTGCCAGCAGCTTAACTCTTACGGACTATGGCTACACCTTC

size: .
V: TRBV19
J: TRBJ1-2
D: .
CDR3: CASSRNTNLLRTDDYGYTF
DNA: TGTGCCAGTAGTAGAAACACCAACCTTCTACGGACAGACGACTATGGCTACACCTTC

size: .
V: TRBV7-6
J: TRBJ2-1
D: TRBD2
CDR3: CASTPPHGTSGTYNEQFF
DNA: TGTGCCAGCACTCCACCTCACGGGACTAGCGGGACATACAATGAGCAGTTCTTC

size: few
V: TRBV2
J: TRBJ1-5
D: .
CDR3: CASSEGRENPQHF
DNA: TGTGCCAGCAGTGAAGGCAGGGAAAACCCCCAGCATTTT

size: .
V: TRBV4-1
J: TRBJ2-7
D: .
CDR3: CASSPILGLSLFVGEQYF
DNA: TGCGCCAGCAGCCCGATTCTGGGACTCTCCCTTTTTGTGGGAGAGCAGTACTTC

size: few
V: TRBV6-5
J: TRBJ2-5
D: .
CDR3: CASSYSRGHQETQYF
DNA: TGTGCCAGCAGTTACTCGCGGGGTCACCAAGAGACCCAGTACTTC

size: few
V: TRBV6-6
J: TRBJ1-3
D: TRBD1
CDR3: CASSQQGTGNTIYF
DNA: TGTGCCAGCAGCCAACAGGGGACTGGAAACACCATATATTTT

size: .
V: TRBV6-5
J: TRBJ1-1
D: .
CDR3: CASSRGQENTEAFF
DNA: TGTGCCAGCAGTCGAGGACAAGAAAACACTGAAGCTTTCTTT

size: .
V: TRBV6-1
J: TRBJ2-7
D: TRBD2
CDR3: CASSGTSGRRYEQYF
DNA: TGTGCCAGCAGTGGGACTAGCGGGAGGAGGTACGAGCAGTACTTC

size: once
V: TRBV7-8
J: TRBJ2-7
D: .
CDR3: CASSHSEAAYEQYF
DNA: TGTGCCAGCAGCCACTCCGAGGCCGCATACGAGCAGTACTTC

size: .
V: TRBV10-3
J: TRBJ1-1
D: .
CDR3: CAISESLSQEGAFF
DNA: TGTGCCATCAGTGAGAGTCTGTCTCAGGAAGGAGCTTTCTTT

size: few
V: TRBV30
J: TRBJ1-1
D: .
CDR3: CASMNTEAFF
DNA: TGTGCCTCAATGAACACTGAAGCTTTCTTT

size: .
V: TRBV11-2
J: TRBJ1-3
D: TRBD1
CDR3: CASSSQRGTGDRGNTIYF
DNA: TGTGCCAGCAGCTCACAGAGGGGGACAGGGGACCGAGGAAACACCATATATTTT

size: .
V: TRBV6-1
J: TRBJ1-5
D: .
CDR3: CASSEAQGVSQPQHF
DNA: TGTGCCAGCAGTGAAGCTCAAGGCGTTAGTCAGCCCCAGCATTTT

size: .
V: TRBV6-6
J: TRBJ1-1
D: .
CDR3: CASSYSTPSLGTEAFF
DNA: TGTGCCAGCAGTTACTCGACCCCGTCCCTGGGGACTGAAGCTTTCTTT

size: .
V: TRBV5-1
J: TRBJ1-4
D: .
CDR3: CASSQTANEKLFF
DNA: TGCGCCAGCAGCCAGACAGCTAATGAAAAACTGTTTTTT

size: .
V: TRBV7-9
J: TRBJ2-7
D: .
CDR3: CASSSRGAREQYF
DNA: TGTGCCAGCAGCTCCAGGGGGGCAAGGGAGCAGTACTTC

size: once
V: TRBV7-8
J: TRBJ2-7
D: TRBD2
CDR3: CASSLQLAGLYEQYF
DNA: TGTGCCAGCAGCCTTCAGCTAGCGGGATTGTACGAGCAGTACTTC

size: few
V: TRBV5-1
J: TRBJ1-2
D: TRBD1
CDR3: CASSITGTGDYGGYTF
DNA: TGCGCCAGCAGCATTACCGGGACAGGGGACTATGGGGGCTACACCTTC

size: few
V: TRBV15
J: TRBJ1-4
D: .
CDR3: CATSRDLAAKGEKLFF
DNA: TGTGCCACCAGCAGAGATCTGGCCGCCAAGGGGGAAAAACTGTTTTTT

size: .
V: TRBV29-1
J: TRBJ1-1
D: .
CDR3: CSVEGRAGSEAFF
DNA: TGCAGCGTTGAAGGGCGGGCAGGGTCTGAAGCTTTCTTT